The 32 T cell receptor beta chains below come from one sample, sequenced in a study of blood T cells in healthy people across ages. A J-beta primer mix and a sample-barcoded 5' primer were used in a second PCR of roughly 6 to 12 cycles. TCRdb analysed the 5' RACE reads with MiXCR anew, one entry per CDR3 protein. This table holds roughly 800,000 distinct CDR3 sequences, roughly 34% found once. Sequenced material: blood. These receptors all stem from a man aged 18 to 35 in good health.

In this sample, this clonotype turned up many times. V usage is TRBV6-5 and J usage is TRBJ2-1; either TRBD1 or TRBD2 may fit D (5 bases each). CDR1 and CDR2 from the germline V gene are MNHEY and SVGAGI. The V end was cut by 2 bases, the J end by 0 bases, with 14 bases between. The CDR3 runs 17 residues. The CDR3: CASSYGSGLGSYNEQFF. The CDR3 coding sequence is TGTGCCAGCAGTTACGGTTCGGGGCTTGGCTCCTACAATGAGCAGTTCTTC.

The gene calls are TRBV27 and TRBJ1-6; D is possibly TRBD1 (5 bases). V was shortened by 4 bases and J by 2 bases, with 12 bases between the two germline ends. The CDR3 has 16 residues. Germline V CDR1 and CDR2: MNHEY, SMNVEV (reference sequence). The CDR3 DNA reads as TGTGCCAGCAGTTGGGGGAATCGGGCCTATAATTCACCCCTCCACTTT. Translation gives CASSWGNRAYNSPLHF.

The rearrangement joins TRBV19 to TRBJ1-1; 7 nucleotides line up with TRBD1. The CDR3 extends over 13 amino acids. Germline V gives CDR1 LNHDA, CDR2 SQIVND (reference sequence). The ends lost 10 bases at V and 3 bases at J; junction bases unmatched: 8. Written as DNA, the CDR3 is TGTGCCACCCGACAGGGTTGGGACACTGAAGCTTTCTTT. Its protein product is CATRQGWDTEAFF.

The CDR3 spells CASSLPEAYGYTF. The DNA of the CDR3 is TGCGCCAGCAGTCTCCCCGAGGCGTATGGCTACACCTTC. V gene TRBV5-1 combines with J gene TRBJ1-2; D gene uncertain. Germline V gives CDR1 SGHRS, CDR2 YFSETQ. The CDR3 length is 13 residues. The V and J ends lost 5 bases and 5 bases respectively, with 13 bases between them.

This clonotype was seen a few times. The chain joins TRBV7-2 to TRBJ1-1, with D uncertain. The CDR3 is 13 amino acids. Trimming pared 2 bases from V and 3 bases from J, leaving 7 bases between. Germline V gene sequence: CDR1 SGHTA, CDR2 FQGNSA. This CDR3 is CASSLRLDTEAFF. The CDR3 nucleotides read TGTGCCAGCAGCTTAAGGCTAGACACTGAAGCTTTCTTT. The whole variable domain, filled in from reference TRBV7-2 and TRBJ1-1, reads GAGVSQSPSNKVTEKGKDVELRCDPISGHTALYWYRQSLGQGLEFLIYFQGNSAPDKSGLPSDRFSAERTGGSVSTLTIQRTQQEDSAVYLCASSLRLDTEAFFGQGTRLTVV.

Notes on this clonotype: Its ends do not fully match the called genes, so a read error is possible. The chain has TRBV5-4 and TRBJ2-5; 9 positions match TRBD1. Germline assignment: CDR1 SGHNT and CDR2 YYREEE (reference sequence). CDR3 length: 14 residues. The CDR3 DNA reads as TGTGCCGGCAGCCCACGGACAGGGGTAGAGACCCAGTACTTC. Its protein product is CAGSPRTGVETQYF.

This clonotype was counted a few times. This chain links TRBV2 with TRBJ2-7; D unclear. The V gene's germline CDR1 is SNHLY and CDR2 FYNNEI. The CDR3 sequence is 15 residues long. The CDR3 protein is CANAPETYISYEQYF. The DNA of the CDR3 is TGTGCTAACGCGCCCGAGACTTACATCTCCTACGAGCAGTACTTC.

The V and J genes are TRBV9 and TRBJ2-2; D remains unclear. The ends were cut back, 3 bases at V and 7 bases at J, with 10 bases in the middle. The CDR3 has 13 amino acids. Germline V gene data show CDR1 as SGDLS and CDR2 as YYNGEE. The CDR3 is CASSGDKDGELFF. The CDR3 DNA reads TGTGCCAGCAGCGGAGACAAGGACGGGGAGCTGTTTTTT.

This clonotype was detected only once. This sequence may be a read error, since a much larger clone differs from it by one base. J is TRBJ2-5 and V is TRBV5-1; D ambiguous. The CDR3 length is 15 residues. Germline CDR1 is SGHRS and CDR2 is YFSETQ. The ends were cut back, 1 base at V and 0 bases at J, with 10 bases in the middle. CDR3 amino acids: CASSLQATNQETQYF. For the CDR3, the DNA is TGCGCCAGCAGCTTGCAGGCAACAAACCAAGAGACCCAGTACTTC. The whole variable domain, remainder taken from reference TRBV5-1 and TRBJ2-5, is KAGVTQTPRYLIKTRGQQVTLSCSPISGHRSVSWYQQTPGQGLQFLFEYFSETQRNKGNFPGRFSGRQFSNSRSEMNVSTLELGDSALYLCASSLQATNQETQYFGPGTRLLVL.

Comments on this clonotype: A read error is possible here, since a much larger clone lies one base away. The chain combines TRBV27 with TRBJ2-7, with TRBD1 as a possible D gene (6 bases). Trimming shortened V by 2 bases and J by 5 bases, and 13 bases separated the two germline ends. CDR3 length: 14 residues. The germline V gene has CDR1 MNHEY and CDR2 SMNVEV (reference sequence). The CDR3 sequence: CASSLDTGYDEQYF. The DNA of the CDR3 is TGTGCCAGCAGTTTAGACACAGGGTATGACGAGCAGTACTTC.

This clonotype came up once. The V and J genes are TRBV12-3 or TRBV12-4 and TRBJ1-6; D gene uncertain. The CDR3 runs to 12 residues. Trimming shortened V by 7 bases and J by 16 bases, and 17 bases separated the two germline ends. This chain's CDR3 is CASTSSGKTLHF. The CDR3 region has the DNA TGTGCCAGCACCTCCTCGGGGAAAACGCTCCACTTT.

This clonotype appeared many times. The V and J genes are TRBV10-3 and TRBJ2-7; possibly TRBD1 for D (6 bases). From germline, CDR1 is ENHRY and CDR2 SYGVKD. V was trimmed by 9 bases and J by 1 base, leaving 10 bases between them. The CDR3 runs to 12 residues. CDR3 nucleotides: TGTGCCATGAGAGACAGGTCCTACGAGCAGTACTTC. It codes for CAMRDRSYEQYF.

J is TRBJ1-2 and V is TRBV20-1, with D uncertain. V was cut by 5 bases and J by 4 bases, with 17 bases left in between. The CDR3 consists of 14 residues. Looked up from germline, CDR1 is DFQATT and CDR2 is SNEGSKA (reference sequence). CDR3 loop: CSADDRTASYGYTF. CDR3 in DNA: TGCAGTGCTGACGATCGGACCGCGAGCTATGGCTACACCTTC.

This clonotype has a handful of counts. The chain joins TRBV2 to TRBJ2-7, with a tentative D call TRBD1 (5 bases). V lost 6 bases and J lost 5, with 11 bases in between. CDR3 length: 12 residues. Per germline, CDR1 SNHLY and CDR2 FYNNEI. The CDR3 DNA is TGTGCCAGCAGGTCAGGGATCCACGAGCAGTACTTC. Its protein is CASRSGIHEQYF.

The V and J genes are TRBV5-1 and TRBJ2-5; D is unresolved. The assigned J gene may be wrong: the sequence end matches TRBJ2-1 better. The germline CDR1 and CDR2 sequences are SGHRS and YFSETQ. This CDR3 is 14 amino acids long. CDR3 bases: TGCGCCAGCAGCACCCCACGAATACAAGAGACCCAGTTCTTC. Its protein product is CASSTPRIQETQFF.

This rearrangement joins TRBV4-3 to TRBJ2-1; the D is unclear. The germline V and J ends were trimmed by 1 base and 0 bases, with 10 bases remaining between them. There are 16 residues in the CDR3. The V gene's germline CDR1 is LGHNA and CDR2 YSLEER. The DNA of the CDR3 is TGCGCCAGCAGCCAAGCGGTAGGAAGCTCCTACAATGAGCAGTTCTTC. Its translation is CASSQAVGSSYNEQFF.

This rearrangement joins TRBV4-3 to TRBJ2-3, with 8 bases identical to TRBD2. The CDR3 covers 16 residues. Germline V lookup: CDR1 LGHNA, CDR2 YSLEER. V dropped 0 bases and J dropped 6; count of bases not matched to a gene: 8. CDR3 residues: CASSQDPAGGRDTQYF. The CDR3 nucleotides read TGCGCCAGCAGCCAAGATCCGGCGGGAGGAAGGGATACGCAGTATTTT.

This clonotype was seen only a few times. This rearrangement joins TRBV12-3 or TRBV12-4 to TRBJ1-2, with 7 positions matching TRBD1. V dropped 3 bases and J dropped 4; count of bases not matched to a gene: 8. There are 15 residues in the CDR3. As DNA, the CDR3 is TGTGCCAGCAGTTTGATTTCAGGGGGAGCCTATGGCTACACCTTC. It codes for CASSLISGGAYGYTF.

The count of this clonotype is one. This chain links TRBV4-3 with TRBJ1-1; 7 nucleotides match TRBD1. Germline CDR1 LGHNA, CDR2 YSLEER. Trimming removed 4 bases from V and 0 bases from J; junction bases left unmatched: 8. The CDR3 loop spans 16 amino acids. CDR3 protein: CASSPTRQGMNTEAFF. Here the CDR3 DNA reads TGCGCCAGCAGCCCAACAAGACAGGGTATGAACACTGAAGCTTTCTTT.

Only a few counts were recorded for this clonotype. The chain's CDR3 is CSGRPFLNTEAFF. The CDR3 bases are TGCAGCGGAAGACCCTTTCTGAACACTGAAGCTTTCTTT. The rearrangement joins TRBV29-1 to TRBJ1-1; D gene unclear. V dropped 7 bases and J dropped 0 bases, with 12 bases sitting between them. Germline CDR1 is SQVTM and CDR2 is ANQGSEA. The CDR3 spans 13 residues.

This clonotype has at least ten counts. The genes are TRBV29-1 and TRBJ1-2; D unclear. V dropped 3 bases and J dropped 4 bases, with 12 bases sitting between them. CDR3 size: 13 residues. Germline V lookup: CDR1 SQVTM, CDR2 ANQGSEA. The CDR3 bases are TGCAGCGTTGATTATGGGATAGGCTATGGCTACACCTTC. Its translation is CSVDYGIGYGYTF.

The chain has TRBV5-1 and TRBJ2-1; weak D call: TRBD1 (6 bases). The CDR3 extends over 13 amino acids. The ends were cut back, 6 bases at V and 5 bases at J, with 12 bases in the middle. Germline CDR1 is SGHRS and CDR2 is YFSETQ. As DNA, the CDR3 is TGCGCCAGCAACCCGGACAGAAACAATGAGCAGTTCTTC. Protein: CASNPDRNNEQFF.

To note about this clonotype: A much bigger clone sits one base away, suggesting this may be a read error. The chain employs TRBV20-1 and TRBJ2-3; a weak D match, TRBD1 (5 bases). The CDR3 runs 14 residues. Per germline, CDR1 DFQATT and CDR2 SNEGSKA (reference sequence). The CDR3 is CSSRDGASTDTQYF. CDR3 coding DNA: TGCAGTTCTAGAGATGGGGCCAGCACAGATACGCAGTATTTT.

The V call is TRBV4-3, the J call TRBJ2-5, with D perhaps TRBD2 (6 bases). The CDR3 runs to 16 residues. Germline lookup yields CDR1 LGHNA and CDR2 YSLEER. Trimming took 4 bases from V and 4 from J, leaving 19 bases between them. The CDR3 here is CASSPGPRTTAETQYF. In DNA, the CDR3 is TGCGCCAGCAGCCCCGGACCAAGGACTACCGCAGAGACCCAGTACTTC.

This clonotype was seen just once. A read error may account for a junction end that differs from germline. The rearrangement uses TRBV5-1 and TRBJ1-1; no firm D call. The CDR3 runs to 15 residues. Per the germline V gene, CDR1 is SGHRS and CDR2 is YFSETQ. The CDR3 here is CASNLYENLNTEAFF. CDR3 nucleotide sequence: TGCGCCAGCAACTTGTACGAGAACCTGAACACTGAAGCTTTCTTT.

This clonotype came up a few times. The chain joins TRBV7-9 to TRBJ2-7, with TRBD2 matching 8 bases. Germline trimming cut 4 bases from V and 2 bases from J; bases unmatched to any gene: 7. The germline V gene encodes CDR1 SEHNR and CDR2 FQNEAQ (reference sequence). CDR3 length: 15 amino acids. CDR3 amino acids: CASSSLGGRPYEQYF. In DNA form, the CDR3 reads TGTGCCAGCAGCTCCCTAGGCGGGAGGCCCTACGAGCAGTACTTC.

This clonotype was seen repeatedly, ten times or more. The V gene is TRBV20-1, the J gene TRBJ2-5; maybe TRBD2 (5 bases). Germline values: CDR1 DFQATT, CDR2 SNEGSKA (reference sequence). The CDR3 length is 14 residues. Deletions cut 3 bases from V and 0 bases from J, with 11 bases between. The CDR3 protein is CSASEDWNQETQYF. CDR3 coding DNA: TGCAGTGCTAGTGAGGACTGGAACCAAGAGACCCAGTACTTC.

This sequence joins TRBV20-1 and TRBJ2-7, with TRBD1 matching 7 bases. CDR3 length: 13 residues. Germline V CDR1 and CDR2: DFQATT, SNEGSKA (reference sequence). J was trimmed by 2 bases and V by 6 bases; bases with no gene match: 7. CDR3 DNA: TGCAGTGCCATTGGGACAGAAGCCTACGAGCAGTACTTC. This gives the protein CSAIGTEAYEQYF.

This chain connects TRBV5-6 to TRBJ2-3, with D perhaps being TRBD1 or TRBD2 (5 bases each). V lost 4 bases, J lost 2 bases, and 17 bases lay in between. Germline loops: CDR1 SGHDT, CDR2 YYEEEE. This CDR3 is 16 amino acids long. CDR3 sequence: CASSPGGTYNTDTQYF. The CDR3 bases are TGTGCCAGCAGCCCCGGTGGGACGTATAACACAGATACGCAGTATTTT.

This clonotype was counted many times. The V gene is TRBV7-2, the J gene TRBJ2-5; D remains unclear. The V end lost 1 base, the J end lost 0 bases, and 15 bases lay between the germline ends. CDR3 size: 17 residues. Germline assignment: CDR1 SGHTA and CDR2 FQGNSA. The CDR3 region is CASSLVGYAEYQETQYF. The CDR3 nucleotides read TGTGCCAGCAGCTTAGTAGGGTATGCGGAGTACCAAGAGACCCAGTACTTC.

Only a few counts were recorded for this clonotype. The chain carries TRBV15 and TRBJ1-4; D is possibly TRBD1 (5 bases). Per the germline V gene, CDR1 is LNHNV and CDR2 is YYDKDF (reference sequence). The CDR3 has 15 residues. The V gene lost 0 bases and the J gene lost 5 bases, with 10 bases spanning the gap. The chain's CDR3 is CATSRDGTSNEKLFF. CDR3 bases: TGTGCCACCAGCAGAGATGGGACCAGCAATGAAAAACTGTTTTTT. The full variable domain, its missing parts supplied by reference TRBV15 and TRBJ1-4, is DAMVIQNPRYQVTQFGKPVTLSCSQTLNHNVMYWYQQKSSQAPKLLFHYYDKDFNNEADTPDNFQSRRPNTSFCFLDIRSPGLGDTAMYLCATSRDGTSNEKLFFGSGTQLSVL.

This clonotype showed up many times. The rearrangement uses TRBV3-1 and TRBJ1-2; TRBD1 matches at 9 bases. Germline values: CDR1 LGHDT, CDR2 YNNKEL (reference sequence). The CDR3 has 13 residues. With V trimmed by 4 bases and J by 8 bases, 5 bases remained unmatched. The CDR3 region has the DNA TGTGCCAGCAGCCTGGACAGGGGCGGCGGCTACACCTTC. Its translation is CASSLDRGGGYTF.